The 19 T cell receptor beta chains reported below all come from one sample, sequenced in a study of blood T cell repertoires in COVID-19. Sequenced by immunoSEQ multiplex PCR; TCRdb stores in-frame clones only, minus some. The data show about 240,000 clones, 75% to 85% seen once. Sample: peripheral blood. All receptors derive from an elderly woman with COVID-19, enrolled during active disease.

V and J are TRBV9 and TRBJ2-2; D possibly corresponds to TRBD2 (5 bases). The CDR3 is 16 residues long. Trimming removed 5 bases from V and 5 bases from J, with 19 bases in between. The germline V gene has CDR1 SGDLS and CDR2 YYNGEE. CDR3 region: CASSQERGKRTGELFF. The DNA for the CDR3 is TGTGCCAGCAGTCAAGAACGGGGTAAAAGGACCGGGGAGCTGTTTTTT.

The V call is TRBV5-1, the J call TRBJ2-1; 11 bases are a match to TRBD2. Germline loops: CDR1 SGHRS, CDR2 YFSETQ. The CDR3 has 15 amino acids. V shed 4 bases and J 8 bases; nucleotides not matched to a gene: 8. CDR3 coding DNA: TGCGCCAGCAGCCTTAGCGGGAGGGACGGCGATGAGCAGTTCTTC. Its translation: CASSLSGRDGDEQFF.

CDR3 nucleotide sequence: TGTGCCAGCAGTGAAAGGACTAGCGGCTTCTTC. It specifies CASSERTSGFF. V usage is TRBV6-1 and J usage is TRBJ2-1; 10 nucleotides agree with TRBD2. CDR1 is MNHNS, CDR2 SASEGT, per germline. V shed 2 bases, J shed 16 bases, and the junction held 2 bases outside the gene matches. This CDR3 region has 11 residues.

J is TRBJ2-7 and V is TRBV5-6; 10 bases fit TRBD1. V shed 2 bases and J 6 bases; nucleotides not matched to a gene: 8. CDR1 is SGHDT, CDR2 YYEEEE, per germline. This CDR3 has 15 amino acids. CDR3 in DNA: TGTGCCAGCAGCTTCTGGGACAGGGGAACAGTCGAGCAGTACTTC. It is translated as CASSFWDRGTVEQYF.

In its sample, this clone was seen once. The chain uses TRBV11-2 and TRBJ2-7; the match to TRBD2 covers 9 bases. V was clipped by 0 bases and J by 3 bases; unmatched bases: 6. From germline, CDR1 is SGHAT and CDR2 FQNNGV. CDR3 size: 16 residues. This chain's CDR3 is CASSLDAGAGGYEQYF. CDR3 DNA: TGTGCCAGCAGCTTAGACGCGGGAGCGGGAGGCTACGAGCAGTACTTC.

The V and J genes are TRBV6-5 and TRBJ2-2; 8 bases map to TRBD1. V trimming: 7 bases; J trimming: 6 bases; junction bases outside the gene matches: 4. Germline V gene lookup returns CDR1 MNHEY and CDR2 SVGAGI. The CDR3 length is 13 residues. DNA of the CDR3: TGTGCCAGCATGAAGGGACAGGCCGGGGAGCTGTTTTTT. This codes for CASMKGQAGELFF.

V usage is TRBV4-1 and J usage is TRBJ1-1, with D possibly TRBD1 on 6 matching bases. Deletions cut 4 bases from V and 5 bases from J, with 14 bases between. This CDR3 is 14 amino acids long. Germline CDR1 is MGHRA and CDR2 is YSYEKL. The CDR3 here is CASSLRQENTEAFF. DNA of the CDR3: TGCGCCAGCAGCCTCAGACAGGAGAATACTGAAGCTTTCTTT.

The CDR3 loop reads CASSQGTNSYEQYF. The CDR3 bases are TGTGCCAGCAGCCAAGGGACTAATTCCTACGAGCAGTACTTC. The rearrangement uses TRBV4-2 and TRBJ2-7, with a weak D call TRBD2 (6 bases). The CDR3 is made up of 14 amino acids. V was clipped by 1 base and J by 1 base, with 8 bases between them. The V gene's germline CDR1 is LGHNA and CDR2 YNFKEQ.

The rearrangement uses TRBV18 and TRBJ1-1; TRBD1 aligns across 7 bases. This CDR3 has 13 residues. Germline V gene data show CDR1 as KGHSH and CDR2 as LQKENI. Germline trimming cut 3 bases from V and 8 bases from J; bases unmatched to any gene: 6. DNA for the CDR3: TGTGCCAGCTCACCGCTTGGACAGGTCGAAGCTTTCTTT. Translating it yields CASSPLGQVEAFF.

The rearrangement joins TRBV29-1 to TRBJ2-1; D not resolved. The V gene lost 1 base and the J gene lost 0 bases, with 22 bases spanning the gap. CDR3 length: 19 residues. Germline CDR1 SQVTM, CDR2 ANQGSEA. In nucleotides, the CDR3 is TGCAGCGTTGAAGGAGAAGGCGGAGAGCGCCCTAGCTCCTACAATGAGCAGTTCTTC. Amino acids: CSVEGEGGERPSSYNEQFF.

V and J are TRBV24-1 and TRBJ2-4; D is unresolved. Trimming took off 3 bases at V and 6 bases at J, with 2 bases between the two ends. Per germline, CDR1 KGHDR and CDR2 SFDVKD. This CDR3 is built from 11 residues. For the CDR3, the DNA is TGTGCCACCAGTGATCGAAACATTCAGTACTTC. Protein product: CATSDRNIQYF.

This chain joins TRBV27 and TRBJ2-1; TRBD1 agrees at 8 bases. This CDR3 has 16 residues. Unmatched junction bases numbered 8, after V lost 2 bases and J lost 5 bases. CDR1 MNHEY and CDR2 SMNVEV come from the germline V gene (reference sequence). The CDR3 DNA reads as TGTGCCAGCAGTTTAGGCCCGGGACAGGTCAACAATGAGCAGTTCTTC. This gives the protein CASSLGPGQVNNEQFF.

The chain combines TRBV20-1 with TRBJ1-1; possible D gene TRBD1, 5 bases. Trimming removed 3 bases from V and 2 bases from J, with 10 bases in between. The CDR3 has 13 residues. The germline V gene has CDR1 DFQATT and CDR2 SNEGSKA (reference sequence). The CDR3 DNA reads as TGCAGTGCTAGTCAGCAGGGCAACACTGAAGCTTTCTTT. It encodes CSASQQGNTEAFF.

This rearrangement joins TRBV6-5 to TRBJ2-3; D uncertain. Germline lookup yields CDR1 MNHEY and CDR2 SVGAGI. The CDR3 is 15 amino acids. V lost 6 bases and J 0 bases, leaving 13 bases between the germline ends. CDR3 nucleotide sequence: TGTGCCAGCAGCCTTCTGGGCTTAAGCACAGATACGCAGTATTTT. Translating it yields CASSLLGLSTDTQYF.

The J gene is TRBJ2-6, the V gene TRBV28; TRBD2 aligns across 11 bases. This CDR3 is built from 20 residues. After removal of 4 bases from V and 0 bases from J, the junction contained 11 bases not matched to a gene. CDR1 is MDHEN and CDR2 is SYDVKM in the germline V gene. The CDR3 DNA follows: TGTGCCAGCAGTTCCCAAGTAGCGGGAGGGCGGTACTCTGGGGCCAACGTCCTGACTTTC. Its protein product is CASSSQVAGGRYSGANVLTF.

In the case of this clone: In the same sample, other DNA sequences code for this CDR3. V and J are TRBV7-9 and TRBJ2-3; TRBD2 is a possible D gene (6 bases). Trimming cost V 5 bases and J 2 bases, with 11 bases left between them. The germline gives CDR1 SEHNR, CDR2 FQNEAQ (reference sequence). This CDR3 region has 14 residues. CDR3 protein: CASSRGLSTDTQYF. In DNA form, the CDR3 reads TGTGCCAGCAGCCGGGGACTTTCCACAGATACGCAGTATTTT.

This chain connects TRBV7-9 to TRBJ1-6; 7 bases are shared with TRBD1. The CDR3 spans 16 residues. Per the germline V gene, CDR1 is SEHNR and CDR2 is FQNEAQ (reference sequence). Trimming at V came to 5 bases and at J to 3 bases, leaving 7 bases not matched to a gene. CDR3 DNA: TGTGCCAGCAGCCTTCCCAGACAGGGCTATAATTCACCCCTCCACTTT. This translates into CASSLPRQGYNSPLHF.

The chain joins TRBV2 to TRBJ1-2; weak D call: TRBD1 (5 bases). Trimming left V 5 bases short and J 0 bases short, with 13 bases between. CDR1 and CDR2 from the germline V gene are SNHLY and FYNNEI. The CDR3 is made up of 15 amino acids. DNA for the CDR3: TGTGCCAGCAGTCGGTCGACAGCTCCTAACTATGGCTACACCTTC. This translates into CASSRSTAPNYGYTF.

This chain links TRBV19 with TRBJ1-4; D unclear. Trimming left V 5 bases short and J 0 bases short, with 10 bases between. The length of the CDR3 is 15 residues. Germline V lookup: CDR1 LNHDA, CDR2 SQIVND (reference sequence). This CDR3 is CASSLGDSTNEKLFF. The CDR3 DNA reads TGTGCCAGTAGTCTCGGGGATTCAACTAATGAAAAACTGTTTTTT.